This T cell receptor beta chain was recovered during a study of OX40 agonist ivuxolimab in advanced cancers. The study, taken as a whole, reports: Part of the nonresponder group also had normalized T-cell clonal expansion that was low. The work left the antigen specificity of expanded peripheral T cells undetermined.

Comments on this clone: Antigen: not known.

Profiling relied on immunoSEQ multiplex PCR, and the TCRdb table lists in-frame clones only, not all of them. The table records over 50,000 clones, roughly four fifths of them present only once. Excluded were patients having autoimmune disease history or systemic immunosuppression. Unmatched junction bases numbered 7, after V lost 3 bases and J lost 2 bases. The CDR3 loop spans 16 amino acids. Germline V lookup: CDR1 MNHEY, CDR2 SVGAGI. This TCR came from an adult with an advanced solid tumor such as melanoma, head and neck, liver or kidney cancer. Sample: CD4+ or CD8+ T cells sorted from blood, taken in a trial of the OX40 agonist ivuxolimab. The chain carries TRBV6-5 and TRBJ2-5; 9 bases match TRBD2. DNA of the CDR3: TGTGCCAGCAGTTATAATAGCGGGGGAGGTCAAGAGACCCAGTACTTC. This codes for CASSYNSGGGQETQYF.